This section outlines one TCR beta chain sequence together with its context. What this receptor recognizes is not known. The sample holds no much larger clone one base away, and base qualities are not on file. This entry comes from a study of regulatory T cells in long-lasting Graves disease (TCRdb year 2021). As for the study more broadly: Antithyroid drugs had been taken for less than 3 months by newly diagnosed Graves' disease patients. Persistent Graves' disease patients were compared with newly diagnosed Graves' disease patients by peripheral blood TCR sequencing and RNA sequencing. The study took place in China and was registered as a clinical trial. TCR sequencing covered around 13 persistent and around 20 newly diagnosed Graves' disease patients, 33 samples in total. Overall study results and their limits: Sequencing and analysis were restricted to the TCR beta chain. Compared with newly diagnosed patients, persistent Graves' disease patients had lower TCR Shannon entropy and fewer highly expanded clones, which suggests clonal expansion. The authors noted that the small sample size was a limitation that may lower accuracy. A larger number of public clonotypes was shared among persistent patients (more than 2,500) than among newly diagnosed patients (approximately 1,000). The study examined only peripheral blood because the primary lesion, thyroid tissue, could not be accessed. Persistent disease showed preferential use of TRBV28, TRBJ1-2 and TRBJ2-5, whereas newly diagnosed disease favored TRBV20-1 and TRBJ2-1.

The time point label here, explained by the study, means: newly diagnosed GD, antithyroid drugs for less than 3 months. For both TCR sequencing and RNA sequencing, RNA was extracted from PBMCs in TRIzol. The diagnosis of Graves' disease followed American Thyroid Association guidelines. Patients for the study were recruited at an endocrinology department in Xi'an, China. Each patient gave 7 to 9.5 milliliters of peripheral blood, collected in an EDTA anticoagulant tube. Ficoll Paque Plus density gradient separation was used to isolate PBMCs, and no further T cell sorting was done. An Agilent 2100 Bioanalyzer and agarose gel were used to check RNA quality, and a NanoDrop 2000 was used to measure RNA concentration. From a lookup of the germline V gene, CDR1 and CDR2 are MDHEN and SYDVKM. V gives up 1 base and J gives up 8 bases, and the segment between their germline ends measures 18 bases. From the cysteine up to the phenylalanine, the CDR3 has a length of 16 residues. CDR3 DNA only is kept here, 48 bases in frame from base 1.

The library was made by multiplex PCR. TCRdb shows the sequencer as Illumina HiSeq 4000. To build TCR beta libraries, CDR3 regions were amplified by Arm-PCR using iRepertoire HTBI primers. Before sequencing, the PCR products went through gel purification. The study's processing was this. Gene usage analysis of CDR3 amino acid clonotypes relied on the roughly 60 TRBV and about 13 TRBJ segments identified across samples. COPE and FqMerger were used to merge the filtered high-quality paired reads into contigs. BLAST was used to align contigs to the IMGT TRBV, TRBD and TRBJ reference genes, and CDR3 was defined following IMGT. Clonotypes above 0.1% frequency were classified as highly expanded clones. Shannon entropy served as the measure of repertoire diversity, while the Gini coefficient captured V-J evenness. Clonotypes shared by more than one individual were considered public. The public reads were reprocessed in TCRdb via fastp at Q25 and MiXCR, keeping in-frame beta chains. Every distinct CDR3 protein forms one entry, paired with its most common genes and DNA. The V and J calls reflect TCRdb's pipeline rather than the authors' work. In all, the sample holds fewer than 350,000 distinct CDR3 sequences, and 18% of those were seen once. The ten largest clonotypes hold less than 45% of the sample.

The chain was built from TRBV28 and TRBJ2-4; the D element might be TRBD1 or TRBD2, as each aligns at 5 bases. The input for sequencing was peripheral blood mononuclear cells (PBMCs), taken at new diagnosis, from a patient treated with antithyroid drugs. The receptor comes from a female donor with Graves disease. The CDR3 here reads CASSLSGAVLKDIQYF. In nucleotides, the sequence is TGTGCCAGCAGTTTATCCGGGGCAGTCCTAAAGGACATTCAGTACTTC.